Presented here are 11 T cell receptor beta chains from one specimen sequenced in a study of metastatic and nonmetastatic thyroid tumors. Every patient underwent thyroid surgery untreated. TCRdb reprocessed the PCR reads via MiXCR. The profile covers 50,000 to 70,000 clones, with less than 5% appearing a single time and about a fifth taken by the ten largest. Sequences were obtained from blood. The receptors were gathered from a female donor with papillary thyroid cancer or a benign thyroid nodule (not recorded which). Some clones in this sample may be carry-over from other donors' samples.

The table lists this clone with many counts. The chain joins TRBV19 to TRBJ1-5; weak D call: TRBD1 (5 bases). The CDR3 is 13 residues long. The V gene's germline CDR1 is LNHDA and CDR2 SQIVND (reference sequence). With 4 bases removed from V and 5 bases from J, the gap between germline ends came to 9 bases. The CDR3 DNA follows: TGTGCCAGTAGTAAGACAGATGATCAGCCCCAGCATTTT. Protein sequence: CASSKTDDQPQHF.

This clone was seen repeatedly, ten times or more. In nucleotides, the CDR3 is TGTGCCAGCAGCTCACAGGGGGAAGCTTTCTTT. Translation: CASSSQGEAFF. The chain recombines TRBV11-3 with TRBJ1-1; 7 bases are a match to TRBD1. Germline assignment: CDR1 SGHNT and CDR2 YENEEA. The CDR3 length is 11 residues. After removal of 4 bases from V and 8 bases from J, the junction contained 1 base not matched to a gene.

A few counts support this clone. DNA for the CDR3: TGTGCCAGCAGTTTGAGACATGGAGCTTTCTTT. It codes for CASSLRHGAFF. The rearrangement links TRBV12-3 or TRBV12-4 to TRBJ1-1; D is unclear. This CDR3 has 11 amino acids. The V end lost 3 bases, the J end lost 10 bases, and 9 bases lay between the germline ends.

This clone has a count of ten or more. The V gene is TRBV18, the J gene TRBJ2-7; D tentatively reads TRBD1 or TRBD2 (5 bases each). V lost 2 bases and J lost 0, with 11 bases in between. There are 15 residues in the CDR3. Germline V CDR1 and CDR2: KGHSH, LQKENI. CDR3 loop: CASSPGGRSSYEQYF. CDR3 nucleotide sequence: TGTGCCAGCTCACCAGGGGGACGGAGCTCCTACGAGCAGTACTTC.

This clone was observed at least ten times. The chain joins TRBV7-9 to TRBJ2-7; D perhaps matches TRBD2 (6 bases). Between the trimmed V and J ends, which lost 5 bases and 6 bases, there was a span of 14 bases. The germline gives CDR1 SEHNR, CDR2 FQNEAQ (reference sequence). This CDR3 contains 13 residues. The CDR3 region is CASSPPSGAEQYF. The CDR3 DNA reads TGTGCCAGCAGCCCCCCCTCGGGAGCCGAGCAGTACTTC. Full variable domain (remainder filled in from reference TRBV7-9 and TRBJ2-7): DTGVSQNPRHKITKRGQNVTFRCDPISEHNRLYWYRQTLGQGPEFLTYFQNEAQLEKSRLLSDRFSAERPKGSFSTLEIQRTEQGDSAMYLCASSPPSGAEQYFGPGTRLTVT.

A word on this clone: This may stem from a read error, because a much larger clone lies one nucleotide away. The rearrangement links TRBV18 to TRBJ1-5, with a possible D match to TRBD1 (5 bases). There are 17 residues in the CDR3. V was pared by 4 bases and J by 4 bases, with 20 bases between. Germline CDR1 KGHSH, CDR2 LQKENI. CDR3 nucleotides: TGTGCCAGCTCACAAAATCCCGTGACAGTAGTAAATCAGCCCCAGCATTTT. It codes for CASSQNPVTVVNQPQHF.

This clone was seen a few times. This clone may be a read error of a much larger clone one base away. The chain employs TRBV5-1 and TRBJ2-4; 8 nucleotides match TRBD1. Germline V gene lookup returns CDR1 SGHRS and CDR2 YFSETQ. V was pared by 4 bases and J by 6 bases, with 9 bases of the junction left unmatched. The CDR3 is made up of 15 amino acids. CDR3 in DNA: TGCGCCAGCAGCAAAGAGACAGGGGTCGGAAACATTCAGTACTTC. Amino acids: CASSKETGVGNIQYF.

This clone was seen only a few times. One junction end disagrees with the germline gene, perhaps due to a read error. The V gene is TRBV9, the J gene TRBJ2-1; 11 nucleotides match TRBD2. This CDR3 spans 15 amino acids. Germline V gives CDR1 SGDLS, CDR2 YYNGEE. The CDR3 region is CVSSGGTSGYNEQFF. DNA for the CDR3: TGTGTCAGCAGCGGGGGGACTAGCGGATACAATGAGCAGTTCTTC.

The V and J genes are TRBV20-1 and TRBJ2-2, with D uncertain. The CDR3 sequence is 14 residues long. The V gene lost 0 bases and the J gene lost 4 bases, with 9 bases spanning the gap. In germline, CDR1 is DFQATT, CDR2 SNEGSKA (reference sequence). This CDR3 is CSARDYSGTGELFF. The CDR3 nucleotides are TGCAGTGCTAGAGATTATTCCGGCACCGGGGAGCTGTTTTTT.

Of note for this clone: Just one base apart from a much larger clone, this may be a read error. The CDR3 loop reads CATRFGTDTQYF. The CDR3 DNA is TGTGCCACCAGGTTTGGCACAGATACGCAGTATTTT. This chain links TRBV10-3 with TRBJ2-3; D remains unclear. Trimming took off 10 bases at V and 1 base at J, with 9 bases between the two ends. The CDR3 has 12 amino acids. Germline CDR1 ENHRY, CDR2 SYGVKD.

This chain uses TRBV11-3 with TRBJ1-1, with D possibly TRBD1 on 5 matching bases. This CDR3 region has 14 residues. The ends were cut back, 1 base at V and 1 base at J, with 7 bases in the middle. Germline V lookup: CDR1 SGHNT, CDR2 YENEEA. The CDR3 loop is CASSLGGSNTEAFF. The CDR3 DNA sequence: TGTGCCAGCAGCTTAGGGGGCTCGAACACTGAAGCTTTCTTT.